Following are 31 T cell receptor beta chains from one sample sequenced in a study of shared clonotypes between healthy human individuals. Data came from immunoSEQ multiplex PCR; TCRdb stores just in-frame clones and leaves some out. The table records around 1.1 million clones, approximately 77% of them present only once. Sequences were obtained from memory CD4+ T cells from PBMCs. The subset: CD45RA-negative fraction. All receptors come from a man aged 18 to 29 in good health. Some clones in this sample may be carry-over from other donors' samples.

The J gene is TRBJ2-7, the V gene TRBV7-2; D is unclear. CDR3 length: 13 amino acids. Germline V gene lookup returns CDR1 SGHTA and CDR2 FQGNSA. V gave up 0 bases and J gave up 5 bases, with 8 bases separating them. CDR3 region: CASSLARVHEQYF. The CDR3 region has the DNA TGTGCCAGCAGCTTAGCAAGGGTCCACGAGCAGTACTTC.

The CDR3 protein is CASSPYRDSGNTIYF. CDR3 sequence (DNA): TGTGCCAGCAGCCCCTACAGGGACTCTGGAAACACCATATATTTT. The V and J genes are TRBV7-9 and TRBJ1-3; D possibly corresponds to TRBD1 (6 bases). Trimming stripped 5 bases from V and 0 bases from J, with 11 bases between. CDR1 is SEHNR, CDR2 FQNEAQ, per germline (reference sequence). The CDR3 is 15 amino acids.

The chain couples TRBV5-1 to TRBJ2-2; D unclear. Per the germline V gene, CDR1 is SGHRS and CDR2 is YFSETQ. The V end was cut by 3 bases, the J end by 0 bases, with 9 bases between. CDR3 length: 15 residues. CDR3 loop: CASSWTPANTGELFF. The CDR3 DNA reads as TGCGCCAGCAGCTGGACGCCCGCGAACACCGGGGAGCTGTTTTTT.

V usage is TRBV7-2 and J usage is TRBJ1-1, with D tentatively TRBD1 (5 bases). The V gene lost 5 bases and the J gene lost 5 bases, with 12 bases spanning the gap. CDR1 SGHTA and CDR2 FQGNSA come from the germline V gene. This CDR3 is 13 amino acids long. The CDR3, as DNA: TGTGCCAGCAGCCAAGGGGCGGGGACTGAAGCTTTCTTT. It specifies CASSQGAGTEAFF.

This chain connects TRBV4-1 to TRBJ1-4, with TRBD1 matching 11 bases. The V segment lost 0 bases and the J segment 3 bases; nucleotides outside the gene matches: 12. The CDR3 spans 20 residues. Germline V gives CDR1 MGHRA, CDR2 YSYEKL. This CDR3 is CASSQDARTGGMLANEKLFF. DNA of the CDR3: TGCGCCAGCAGCCAAGATGCGAGGACAGGGGGCATGTTGGCTAATGAAAAACTGTTTTTT.

This clone has only a few counts. The chain couples TRBV27 to TRBJ2-1, with D unclear. The V gene's germline CDR1 is MNHEY and CDR2 SMNVEV (reference sequence). The CDR3 runs to 14 residues. Trimming took off 2 bases at V and 8 bases at J, with 13 bases between the two ends. CDR3 bases: TGTGCCAGCAGTTTAAGGGTTAGGGTACATGAGCAGTTCTTC. It is translated as CASSLRVRVHEQFF.

The chain has TRBV7-9 and TRBJ2-1; TRBD2 matches 9 bases. There are 15 residues in the CDR3. The V and J ends lost 3 bases and 8 bases, in that order; junction bases with no gene match: 8. The germline CDR1 and CDR2 sequences are SEHNR and FQNEAQ (reference sequence). Written as DNA, the CDR3 is TGTGCCAGCAGCTTCGGATCAGCGGGAGGCGATGAGCAGTTCTTC. Residues: CASSFGSAGGDEQFF.

The table lists this clone with many counts. The chain's CDR3 is CSVGDRLNTEAFF. The DNA of the CDR3 is TGCAGCGTTGGGGACAGGCTTAACACTGAAGCTTTCTTT. The chain recombines TRBV29-1 with TRBJ1-1; 8 nucleotides align to TRBD1. In germline, CDR1 is SQVTM, CDR2 ANQGSEA. The CDR3 is 13 residues long. Germline trimming cut 4 bases from V and 2 bases from J; bases unmatched to any gene: 3.

The chain recombines TRBV5-1 with TRBJ1-3, with a possible D match to TRBD1 (5 bases). V shed 4 bases and J shed 4 bases, with 9 bases lying between them. CDR1 and CDR2 from the germline V gene are SGHRS and YFSETQ. The CDR3 has 13 residues. The CDR3 loop is CASSQRGGNTIYF. CDR3 bases: TGCGCCAGCAGCCAACGGGGGGGAAACACCATATATTTT.

A remark on this clone: It differs at one base from a far larger clone, so likely a read error. At the DNA level, this CDR3 is encoded by other sequences in the same sample as well. The chain carries TRBV18 and TRBJ1-5; D is perhaps TRBD1 (6 bases). In germline, CDR1 is KGHSH, CDR2 LQKENI. This CDR3 has 13 amino acids. This chain's CDR3 is CASSPQGDQPQHF. The CDR3 coding sequence is TGTGCCAGCTCACCACAGGGGGATCAGCCACAGCATTTT.

The chain recombines TRBV7-2 with TRBJ2-1; TRBD1 might be the D (6 bases). Trimming removed 2 bases from V and 5 bases from J, with 19 bases in between. The CDR3 covers 17 residues. Germline V gene data show CDR1 as SGHTA and CDR2 as FQGNSA. Here the CDR3 reads CASSLKDLVQGDNEQFF. DNA of the CDR3: TGTGCCAGCAGCTTAAAAGACTTAGTACAGGGCGACAATGAGCAGTTCTTC.

This rearrangement joins TRBV7-2 to TRBJ1-3; D may be TRBD1 (5 bases). This CDR3 is built from 13 residues. Germline CDR1 reads SGHTA; CDR2 reads FQGNSA. V shed 9 bases and J shed 1 base, with 10 bases lying between them. This CDR3 is CASGRGSGNTIYF. The CDR3 nucleotides are TGTGCCAGTGGAAGGGGATCTGGAAACACCATATATTTT.

This sequence joins TRBV5-1 and TRBJ1-1; D is undetermined. The germline V and J ends were trimmed by 4 bases and 3 bases, with 10 bases remaining between them. The germline V gene has CDR1 SGHRS and CDR2 YFSETQ. The length of the CDR3 is 13 residues. CDR3 nucleotides: TGCGCCAGCAGCCGTATATTACACACTGAAGCTTTCTTT. Residues: CASSRILHTEAFF.

CDR3: CASSQLSTGTNYGYTF. CDR3 bases: TGTGCCAGCAGCCAACTCTCGACAGGGACTAACTATGGCTACACCTTC. The chain carries TRBV14 and TRBJ1-2; TRBD1 matches at 7 bases. V was clipped by 2 bases and J by 0 bases; unmatched bases: 6. The CDR3 has 16 amino acids. Germline V gene data show CDR1 as SGHDN and CDR2 as FVKESK. Supplemented by reference TRBV14 and TRBJ1-2, the full variable domain reads EAGVTQFPSHSVIEKGQTVTLRCDPISGHDNLYWYRRVMGKEIKFLLHFVKESKQDESGMPNNRFLAERTGGTYSTLKVQPAELEDSGVYFCASSQLSTGTNYGYTFGSGTRLTVV.

This chain uses TRBV28 with TRBJ1-4; the D is unclear. V was pared by 9 bases and J by 6 bases, with 14 bases between. CDR3 length: 13 amino acids. Germline CDR1 is MDHEN and CDR2 is SYDVKM. Here the CDR3 DNA reads TGTGCCAGTGGTAGCCCGGGCCATGAAAAACTGTTTTTT. Protein: CASGSPGHEKLFF.

This clone came up a few times. The chain has TRBV18 and TRBJ2-1; 8 bases are shared with TRBD2. The CDR3 consists of 15 residues. In germline, CDR1 is KGHSH, CDR2 LQKENI. V lost 2 bases, J lost 8 bases, and 8 bases stayed unmatched. The CDR3 protein is CASSPSSGTLDEQFF. The DNA of the CDR3 is TGTGCCAGCTCACCAAGTAGCGGGACCTTAGATGAGCAGTTCTTC.

Note on this clone: This likely comes from a read error, as the CDR3 has no conserved phenylalanine or tryptophan at its end. This rearrangement joins TRBV6-1 to TRBJ2-7; TRBD2 agrees at 7 bases. Germline CDR1 MNHNS, CDR2 SASEGT. This CDR3 comprises 15 residues. V dropped 0 bases and J dropped 7; count of bases not matched to a gene: 9. The CDR3 protein is CASSEAAGTNREQYL. Here the CDR3 DNA reads TGTGCCAGCAGTGAAGCAGCCGGGACTAATAGGGAGCAGTACCTC.

This clone was picked up a small number of times. The gene calls are TRBV28 and TRBJ2-1; TRBD2 agrees at 8 bases. With V trimmed by 3 bases and J by 0 bases, 25 bases remained unmatched. Germline-derived CDR1 and CDR2 are MDHEN and SYDVKM. The CDR3 extends over 23 amino acids. DNA for the CDR3: TGTGCCAGCAGTTTCGGGAGGGGTCTGGCTTTCAAATTAACAGGGCTCTCCTACAATGAGCAGTTCTTC. Translated, it gives CASSFGRGLAFKLTGLSYNEQFF.

This clone was observed a handful of times. The gene calls are TRBV15 and TRBJ1-1; TRBD1 might be the D (5 bases). The CDR3 is 14 amino acids. The V end was cut by 3 bases, the J end by 4 bases, with 12 bases between. Germline V gives CDR1 LNHNV, CDR2 YYDKDF (reference sequence). The CDR3, as DNA: TGTGCCACCAGCAGTAGATCGGGGACCACTGAAGCTTTCTTT. Amino acid sequence: CATSSRSGTTEAFF.

The V call is TRBV4-1, the J call TRBJ1-2; tentatively, D is TRBD1 (6 bases). The CDR3 is 13 residues long. Germline V CDR1 and CDR2: MGHRA, YSYEKL. V lost 2 bases and J lost 6, with 10 bases in between. CDR3 in amino acids: CASSQRAGDGYTF. The CDR3, as DNA: TGCGCCAGCAGCCAAAGGGCAGGGGATGGCTACACCTTC.

V is TRBV28 and J is TRBJ2-1; 7 nucleotides agree with TRBD1. The V gene's germline CDR1 is MDHEN and CDR2 SYDVKM. CDR3 size: 15 residues. Losses at the gene ends were 8 bases for V and 2 bases for J; bases not matched to a gene: 9. CDR3 sequence: CASGHGQGAYNEQFF. The CDR3 DNA reads as TGTGCCAGCGGTCACGGGCAGGGGGCCTACAATGAGCAGTTCTTC. Full variable domain (outside the CDR3, taken from reference TRBV28 and TRBJ2-1): DVKVTQSSRYLVKRTGEKVFLECVQDMDHENMFWYRQDPGLGLRLIYFSYDVKMKEKGDIPEGYSVSREKKERFSLILESASTNQTSMYLCASGHGQGAYNEQFFGPGTRLTVL.

The chain recombines TRBV5-8 with TRBJ2-7, with D maybe TRBD2 (7 bases). The germline V and J ends were trimmed by 5 bases and 0 bases, with 15 bases remaining between them. Germline CDR1 is SGHTS and CDR2 is YDEGEE. CDR3 length equals 15 residues. Written as DNA, the CDR3 is TGTGCCAGCAGGCGCGGGGGCGCTAGCTCCTACGAGCAGTACTTC. Translated: CASRRGGASSYEQYF.

J is TRBJ1-4 and V is TRBV4-2; 7 positions match TRBD1. The CDR3 has 15 amino acids. Per the germline V gene, CDR1 is LGHNA and CDR2 is YNFKEQ. Trimming cost V 4 bases and J 8 bases; bases outside gene matches: 10. Here the CDR3 reads CASSPGGDSGEKLFF. In nucleotides, the CDR3 is TGTGCCAGCAGCCCTGGAGGGGACAGCGGGGAAAAACTGTTTTTT.

Comment on this clone: A read error likely explains this, since a far larger clone differs by one base. Other DNA sequences in the same sample also yield this CDR3. The rearrangement joins TRBV5-1 to TRBJ1-1; D uncertain. Germline loops: CDR1 SGHRS, CDR2 YFSETQ. This CDR3 has 11 residues. V was cut by 5 bases and J by 6 bases, with 8 bases left in between. The CDR3 DNA reads TGCGCCAGCAGGGACTATTCTGAAGCTTTCTTT. Its translation: CASRDYSEAFF.

CDR3 nucleotides: TGTGCCAGTTCGGGATCCGGGACAATGAGGGGCTACACCTTC. It codes for CASSGSGTMRGYTF. This chain uses TRBV19 with TRBJ1-2, with a tentative D call TRBD1 (6 bases). There are 14 residues in the CDR3. Trimming pared 8 bases from V and 8 bases from J, leaving 21 bases between. Germline assignment: CDR1 LNHDA and CDR2 SQIVND (reference sequence). Drawing the rest from reference TRBV19 and TRBJ1-2, the complete variable domain is DGGITQSPKYLFRKEGQNVTLSCEQNLNHDAMYWYRQDPGQGLRLIYYSQIVNDFQKGDIAEGYSVSREKKESFPLTVTSAQKNPTAFYLCASSGSGTMRGYTFGSGTRLTVV.

The genes are TRBV5-1 and TRBJ2-5; D is possibly TRBD2 (5 bases). Germline V gives CDR1 SGHRS, CDR2 YFSETQ. The CDR3 has 16 amino acids. Trimming cost V 0 bases and J 2 bases, with 14 bases left between them. In DNA form, the CDR3 reads TGCGCCAGCAGCTTGGGCACCGGACGGGGACAAGAGACCCAGTACTTC. Its translation: CASSLGTGRGQETQYF.

V is TRBV30 and J is TRBJ2-1; 10 bases agree with TRBD2. The ends lost 0 bases at V and 9 bases at J; junction bases unmatched: 8. CDR1 and CDR2 (germline): GTSNPN, SVGIG (reference sequence). The CDR3 consists of 15 residues. CDR3 sequence: CAWSVASGRAGEQFF. The CDR3 DNA follows: TGTGCCTGGAGTGTAGCCAGCGGGAGGGCCGGTGAGCAGTTCTTC.

The genes are TRBV11-2 and TRBJ2-7, with D hard to call. CDR1 is SGHAT and CDR2 is FQNNGV in the germline V gene. Deletions cut 7 bases from V and 0 bases from J, with 10 bases between. The CDR3 is 13 residues long. The CDR3 sequence: CASTPPNSYEQYF. The CDR3 DNA reads as TGTGCCAGCACCCCCCCCAACTCCTACGAGCAGTACTTC.

Concerning this clone: A much larger clonotype is one base distant, so this may be a read error. The chain couples TRBV9 to TRBJ1-1, with 9 bases aligning to TRBD1. The V and J ends lost 3 bases and 3 bases, in that order; junction bases with no gene match: 0. This CDR3 has 13 amino acids. Germline V lookup: CDR1 SGDLS, CDR2 YYNGEE. The DNA of the CDR3 is TGTGCCAGCAGCGGGACAGGGGACACTGAAGCTTTCTTT. Its translation: CASSGTGDTEAFF.

The sample holds many counts of this clone. The V gene is TRBV2, the J gene TRBJ1-5, with unresolved D. The CDR3 totals 15 residues. V lost 6 bases, J lost 5 bases, and 17 bases lay in between. In germline, CDR1 is SNHLY, CDR2 FYNNEI. The CDR3, as DNA: TGTGCCAGCAGACCTACTGCCTCGGGCGATCAGCCCCAGCATTTT. Translation gives CASRPTASGDQPQHF.

This chain joins TRBV5-6 and TRBJ2-5, with 8 bases aligning to TRBD1. From germline, CDR1 is SGHDT and CDR2 YYEEEE. The length of the CDR3 is 15 residues. The V gene end was trimmed by 3 bases and the J gene end by 7 bases; junction bases not matched to a gene: 11. The CDR3, as DNA: TGTGCCAGCAGCTCCCGGACAGGGTGGGTTGGGACCCAGTACTTC. This gives the protein CASSSRTGWVGTQYF.